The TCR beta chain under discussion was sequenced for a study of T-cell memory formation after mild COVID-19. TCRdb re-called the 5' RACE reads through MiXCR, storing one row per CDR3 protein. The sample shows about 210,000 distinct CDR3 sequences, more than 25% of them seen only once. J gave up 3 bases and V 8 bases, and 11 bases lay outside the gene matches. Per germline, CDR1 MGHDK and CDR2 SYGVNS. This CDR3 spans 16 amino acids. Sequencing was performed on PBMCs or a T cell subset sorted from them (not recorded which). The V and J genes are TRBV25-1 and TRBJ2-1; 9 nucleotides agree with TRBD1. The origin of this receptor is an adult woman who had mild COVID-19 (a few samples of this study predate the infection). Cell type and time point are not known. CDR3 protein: CASGGHRDRDYNEQFF. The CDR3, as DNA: TGTGCCAGCGGGGGGCACCGGGACAGGGACTACAATGAGCAGTTCTTC.